The source of this T cell receptor beta chain is a study of OX40 agonist ivuxolimab in advanced cancers. Remarks on this clone: As yet, its antigen is unknown.

The V gene end was trimmed by 6 bases and the J gene end by 8 bases; junction bases not matched to a gene: 4. Germline values: CDR1 SGHTA, CDR2 FQGNSA. The CDR3 spans 12 residues. Clones were read by immunoSEQ multiplex PCR, and TCRdb kept only the in-frame ones, dropping some. Among about 99,000 clones listed, about 91% were seen once. Notes on the study in general: Compared with CD4+, CD8+ T cells on average had more expanded clones.

V is TRBV7-2 and J is TRBJ2-1; 7 nucleotides line up with TRBD2. The sample consisted of CD4+ or CD8+ T cells sorted from blood, taken in a trial of the OX40 agonist ivuxolimab. This clonotype was obtained from an adult with an advanced solid tumor such as melanoma, head and neck, liver or kidney cancer. The CDR3 bases are TGTGCCAGCAGTCGAGCGGGATATGAGCAGTTCTTC. Its translation: CASSRAGYEQFF.